Below, 20 T cell receptor beta chains from the same sample are listed, as sequenced in a study of T cell responses to AZD1222 COVID-19 vaccine. Produced via immunoSEQ multiplex PCR; TCRdb's table is partial and in-frame only. The repertoire includes about 160,000 clones, 88% of them detected once, and more than 5.5% sits in the top ten. The source was peripheral blood, collected on day 0 of AZD1222 vaccination. The receptors shown here come from an adult in good health.

This sequence joins TRBV18 and TRBJ1-1; D is ambiguous. Germline V gives CDR1 KGHSH, CDR2 LQKENI. Trimming left V 1 base short and J 1 base short, with 4 bases between. The CDR3 extends over 13 amino acids. The CDR3 loop reads CASSPQENTEAFF. In DNA, the CDR3 is TGTGCCAGCTCACCACAGGAGAACACTGAAGCTTTCTTT.

The chain links TRBV19 to TRBJ1-5; 8 bases align to TRBD1. V dropped 4 bases and J dropped 1; count of bases not matched to a gene: 3. Germline V gene lookup returns CDR1 LNHDA and CDR2 SQIVND (reference sequence). CDR3 length: 15 residues. The CDR3 loop is CASSTTGASNQPQHF. The DNA for the CDR3 is TGTGCCAGTAGTACGACAGGGGCGAGCAATCAGCCCCAGCATTTT.

This clone was found a few times. This sequence joins TRBV7-9 and TRBJ2-3, with TRBD1 matching 7 bases. This CDR3 is built from 12 residues. In germline, CDR1 is SEHNR, CDR2 FQNEAQ (reference sequence). The J segment lost 14 bases and the V segment lost 4 bases, leaving 9 bases of the junction unmatched. The CDR3 is CASSSLPTGWYF. The DNA for the CDR3 is TGTGCCAGCAGCTCCCTCCCGACAGGGTGGTATTTT.

The chain has TRBV11-2 and TRBJ1-2; D not certain. Germline V gene data show CDR1 as SGHAT and CDR2 as FQNNGV. The CDR3 is 15 amino acids. V was pared by 1 base and J by 4 bases, with 13 bases between. The CDR3 is CASSLVSGRGYGYTF. As DNA, the CDR3 is TGTGCCAGCAGCTTAGTTTCTGGCCGAGGCTATGGCTACACCTTC.

This sequence joins TRBV11-2 and TRBJ2-7; D unclear. CDR3 length: 13 residues. The V gene lost 3 bases and the J gene lost 3 bases, with 9 bases spanning the gap. Germline CDR1 and CDR2: SGHAT and FQNNGV. The CDR3, as DNA: TGTGCCAGCAGCTTTCCCATGAACTACGAGCAGTACTTC. Residues: CASSFPMNYEQYF.

This sequence joins TRBV24-1 and TRBJ2-5, with a weak D call TRBD1 (7 bases). Trimming stripped 2 bases from V and 4 bases from J, with 16 bases between. This CDR3 is built from 16 residues. Germline V lookup: CDR1 KGHDR, CDR2 SFDVKD. The CDR3 DNA follows: TGTGCCACCAGTGATTCACAGGAGGGGGCGCTAGAGACCCAGTACTTC. This gives the protein CATSDSQEGALETQYF.

This clone is medium-sized in the sample. The chain combines TRBV6-4 with TRBJ1-5, with 8 bases aligning to TRBD1. V lost 5 bases, J lost 2 bases, and 2 bases stayed unmatched. The length of the CDR3 is 14 residues. Germline V CDR1 and CDR2: MRHNA, SNTAGT. The CDR3 region is CASSQQGGNQPQHF. DNA of the CDR3: TGTGCCAGCAGTCAACAGGGGGGCAATCAGCCCCAGCATTTT.

The chain combines TRBV7-3 with TRBJ2-1; D not resolved. V was clipped by 4 bases and J by 5 bases, with 3 bases between them. The germline gives CDR1 SGHTA, CDR2 FQGTGA. This CDR3 has 11 residues. The CDR3 loop is CASSYNNEQFF. Here the CDR3 DNA reads TGTGCCAGCAGCTACAACAATGAGCAGTTCTTC.

The rearrangement joins TRBV7-2 to TRBJ1-2, with D possibly matching TRBD1 (5 bases). With 1 base removed from V and 10 bases from J, the gap between germline ends came to 7 bases. This CDR3 is 11 amino acids long. Per the germline V gene, CDR1 is SGHTA and CDR2 is FQGNSA. This CDR3 reads CASSLDRIYTF. The CDR3 coding sequence is TGTGCCAGCAGCTTAGACAGGATCTACACCTTC.

This clone has just one count. V and J are TRBV7-8 and TRBJ1-6; 7 bases map to TRBD1. V lost 5 bases, J lost 0 bases, and 10 bases stayed unmatched. The germline gives CDR1 SGHVS, CDR2 FQNEAQ. The length of the CDR3 is 18 residues. In nucleotides, the CDR3 is TGTGCCAGCAGCCGAGTAGCGACAGGGAGCTCCTATAATTCACCCCTCCACTTT. Its translation: CASSRVATGSSYNSPLHF.

This clone has just one count. This rearrangement joins TRBV27 to TRBJ2-5; TRBD1 or TRBD2 may be the D gene (6 bases each). CDR1 MNHEY and CDR2 SMNVEV come from the germline V gene (reference sequence). The V end lost 5 bases, the J end lost 3 bases, and 13 bases lay between the germline ends. There are 14 residues in the CDR3. The CDR3 DNA is TGTGCCAGCAGTAAATGGGGGGCCGAAGAGACCCAGTACTTC. Its translation: CASSKWGAEETQYF.

The V and J genes are TRBV7-9 and TRBJ2-7, with no clear D. The germline V gene encodes CDR1 SEHNR and CDR2 FQNEAQ (reference sequence). The length of the CDR3 is 18 residues. The V and J ends lost 1 base and 2 bases respectively, with 21 bases between them. DNA of the CDR3: TGTGCCAGCAGCTTAGTAGTTGGGCCGGGCCTTTTTCCCTACGAGCAGTACTTC. This sequence encodes CASSLVVGPGLFPYEQYF.

The chain joins TRBV7-3 to TRBJ2-3, with 8 bases matching TRBD2. The CDR3 covers 15 residues. Germline V gene lookup returns CDR1 SGHTA and CDR2 FQGTGA. V gave up 6 bases and J gave up 0 bases; unmatched junction bases: 5. This CDR3 is CASRRTSSSTDTQYF. The CDR3 bases are TGTGCCAGCAGACGGACTAGCTCAAGCACAGATACGCAGTATTTT.

This sequence joins TRBV7-8 and TRBJ2-7, with 10 bases identical to TRBD1. Unmatched junction bases numbered 8, after V lost 5 bases and J lost 4 bases. There are 15 residues in the CDR3. CDR1 is SGHVS, CDR2 FQNEAQ, per germline. CDR3 DNA sequence: TGTGCCAGCAGCCGATCCGGGACAGGGGAATACGAGCAGTACTTC. Protein sequence: CASSRSGTGEYEQYF.

V usage is TRBV9 and J usage is TRBJ1-1; D is undetermined. CDR3 length equals 15 residues. Trimming stripped 5 bases from V and 0 bases from J, with 14 bases between. Per the germline V gene, CDR1 is SGDLS and CDR2 is YYNGEE. The CDR3 DNA follows: TGTGCCAGCAGTTATTACGACACATTGAACACTGAAGCTTTCTTT. This translates into CASSYYDTLNTEAFF.

V usage is TRBV5-6 and J usage is TRBJ1-5; a possible D gene is TRBD1 (5 bases). V was clipped by 0 bases and J by 2 bases, with 12 bases between them. Per the germline V gene, CDR1 is SGHDT and CDR2 is YYEEEE. The CDR3 sequence is 16 residues long. CDR3 residues: CASSLVGSRGNQPQHF. In DNA, the CDR3 is TGTGCCAGCAGCTTGGTCGGTTCCAGGGGCAATCAGCCCCAGCATTTT.

The gene calls are TRBV3-1 (or the pseudogene TRBV3-2) and TRBJ2-5; D ambiguous. The CDR3 contains 12 residues. CDR1 and CDR2 (germline): LGHDT, YNNKEL (reference sequence). Between the trimmed V and J ends, which lost 1 base and 1 base, there was a span of 1 base. The CDR3: CASSQVQETQYF. The CDR3 coding sequence is TGTGCCAGCAGCCAAGTCCAAGAGACCCAGTACTTC.

This clone was observed a single time. The chain uses TRBV10-3 and TRBJ2-5; no definite D call. This CDR3 region has 13 residues. Germline-derived CDR1 and CDR2 are ENHRY and SYGVKD. V lost 0 bases to trimming and J lost 5 bases, with 7 bases between them. CDR3 loop: CAISESAAETQYF. Written as DNA, the CDR3 is TGTGCCATCAGTGAGTCTGCTGCGGAGACCCAGTACTTC.

The CDR3 region has the DNA TGTGCCAGCAGTTTAGTGCCACGGTTTGGTGAGCAGTACTTC. This gives the protein CASSLVPRFGEQYF. The chain couples TRBV28 to TRBJ2-7, with unresolved D. CDR3 length: 14 residues. V dropped 2 bases and J dropped 7 bases, with 15 bases sitting between them. Per germline, CDR1 MDHEN and CDR2 SYDVKM.

This clone was observed a single time. The V gene is TRBV6-2 or TRBV6-3, the J gene TRBJ1-4; D is unresolved. Germline V gene data show CDR1 as MNHEY and CDR2 as SVGEGT. The CDR3 covers 16 residues. Trimming took 0 bases from V and 1 from J, leaving 9 bases between them. CDR3 coding DNA: TGTGCCAGCAGTTACTCTGCCGGGATAACTAATGAAAAACTGTTTTTT. It encodes CASSYSAGITNEKLFF.